A selection of T cell receptor beta chains follows, all from one sample in a study of T cells in Graves' hyperthyroidism and ophthalmopathy. TCRdb re-called the multiplex PCR reads with MiXCR, one entry per CDR3 protein. The sample contains 330,000 or so distinct CDR3 sequences, around 18% of which appear only once. What was sequenced was blood. These TCRs come from a woman between 40 and 55 years old with Graves' ophthalmopathy. Both conserved end residues are part of each CDR3. D genes are given only for firm matches. Clone size is not always given. Where it is, it says once, few, many or a class for expanded clones.

V gene	J gene	D gene	clone size	CDR3 protein	CDR3 DNA
TRBV12-3/TRBV12-4	TRBJ1-1	.	.	CASSVDPFPEAFF	TGTGCCAGCAGTGTTGACCCCTTCCCTGAAGCTTTCTTT
TRBV6-1	TRBJ2-1	.	few	CASSVTHKGYEQFF	TGTGCCAGCAGTGTCACGCATAAGGGCTACGAGCAGTTCTTC
TRBV12-3/TRBV12-4	TRBJ2-5	TRBD2	many	CASSQPGLAAQETQYF	TGTGCCAGCAGTCAACCGGGACTAGCAGCACAAGAGACCCAGTACTTC
TRBV3-1	TRBJ1-1	.	few	CASSQVSGTEAFF	TGTGCCAGCAGCCAAGTCTCGGGTACTGAAGCTTTCTTT
TRBV2	TRBJ2-7	.	many	CASSVVRKGF	TGTGCCAGCAGTGTGGTGCGCAAAGGTTTC
TRBV7-3	TRBJ1-1	.	many	CASSLEAGRTEAFF	TGTGCCAGCAGCTTAGAGGCGGGAAGGACTGAAGCTTTCTTT
TRBV29-1	TRBJ2-7	TRBD1	once	CSAERDRVYEQYF	TGCAGCGCCGAAAGGGACAGGGTCTACGAGCAGTACTTC
TRBV27	TRBJ2-7	.	.	CASSFGESHEQYF	TGTGCCAGCAGTTTTGGGGAGTCTCACGAGCAGTACTTC
TRBV11-2	TRBJ1-2	.	once	CASSPGGTQYGYTF	TGTGCCAGCAGCCCTGGGGGGACACAATATGGCTACACCTTC
TRBV7-9	TRBJ2-7	.	many	CASSNRGSFSYEQYF	TGTGCCAGCAGCAACCGGGGCAGCTTTTCCTACGAGCAGTACTTC
TRBV20-1	TRBJ1-2	.	many	CSARFGSYTF	TGCAGTGCTAGGTTTGGTAGCTACACCTTC
TRBV28	TRBJ2-4	.	many	CASSNKNIQYF	TGTGCCAGCAGTAACAAAAACATTCAGTACTTC
TRBV19	TRBJ1-5	.	many	CASSGWAGPQHF	TGTGCCAGTAGTGGGTGGGCGGGACCCCAGCATTTT